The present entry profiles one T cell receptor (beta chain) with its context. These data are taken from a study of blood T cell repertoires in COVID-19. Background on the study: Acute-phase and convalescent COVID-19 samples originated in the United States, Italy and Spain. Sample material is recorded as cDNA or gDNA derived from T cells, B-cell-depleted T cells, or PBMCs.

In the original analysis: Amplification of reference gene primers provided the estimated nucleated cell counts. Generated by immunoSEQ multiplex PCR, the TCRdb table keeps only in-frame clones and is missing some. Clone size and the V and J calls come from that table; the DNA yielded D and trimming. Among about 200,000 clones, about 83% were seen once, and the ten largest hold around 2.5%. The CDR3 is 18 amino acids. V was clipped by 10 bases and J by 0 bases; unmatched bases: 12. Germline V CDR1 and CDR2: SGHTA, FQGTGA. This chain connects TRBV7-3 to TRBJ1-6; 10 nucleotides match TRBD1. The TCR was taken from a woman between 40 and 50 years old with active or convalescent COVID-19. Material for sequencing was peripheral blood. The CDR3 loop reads CANEIGGTGASYNSPLHF. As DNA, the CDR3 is TGTGCCAACGAAATAGGGGGGACAGGGGCCTCCTATAATTCACCCCTCCACTTT.